The 25 T cell receptor beta chains reported below all come from one sample, sequenced in a study of cytomegalovirus exposure and HLA in healthy donors. Both 60 Vbeta primers and 13 Jbeta primers went into the PCR. Measured with immunoSEQ multiplex PCR; TCRdb has only the in-frame clones, and not every one. The repertoire holds roughly 110,000 clones, about 74% seen once, with 2% to 3% in the top ten. The source material was PBMCs. The receptors originated from a female donor in good health and CMV-seronegative.

This chain links TRBV30 with TRBJ1-1; 7 bases fit TRBD1. Germline values: CDR1 GTSNPN, CDR2 SVGIG (reference sequence). V lost 3 bases to trimming and J lost 1 base; unmatched junction nucleotides: 5. There are 14 residues in the CDR3. The CDR3 protein is CAWRPGGTNTEAFF. The CDR3 DNA sequence: TGTGCCTGGAGACCAGGGGGGACGAACACTGAAGCTTTCTTT. Full variable domain (missing parts from reference TRBV30 and TRBJ1-1): SQTIHQWPATLVQPVGSPLSLECTVEGTSNPNLYWYRQAAGRGLQLLFYSVGIGQISSEVPQNLSASRPQDRQFILSSKKLLLSDSGFYLCAWRPGGTNTEAFFGQGTRLTVV.

This clone was recorded only once. The rearrangement uses TRBV9 and TRBJ2-2, with TRBD2 matching 8 bases. J gave up 4 bases and V 0 bases, and 5 bases lay outside the gene matches. The CDR3 has 16 residues. CDR1 and CDR2 (germline): SGDLS, YYNGEE. CDR3 amino acids: CASSVGAGAFTGELFF. In DNA form, the CDR3 reads TGTGCCAGCAGCGTAGGAGCGGGGGCCTTCACCGGGGAGCTGTTTTTT.

This chain connects TRBV6-5 to TRBJ2-5; a weak D match, TRBD1 (5 bases). The DNA end favors TRBJ2-7, so the J call may be wrong. This CDR3 has 16 amino acids. CDR1 is MNHEY, CDR2 SVGAGI, per germline. The CDR3 loop is CASSYSQGYVGNEQYF. CDR3 in DNA: TGTGCCAGCAGTTACAGTCAGGGATATGTTGGGAACGAGCAGTACTTC.

The chain links TRBV27 to TRBJ2-2; 10 positions agree with TRBD1. The CDR3 runs to 16 residues. Germline values: CDR1 MNHEY, CDR2 SMNVEV (reference sequence). Germline trimming cut 6 bases from V and 7 bases from J; bases unmatched to any gene: 11. The chain's CDR3 is CASRPPGQGYSGELFF. As DNA, the CDR3 is TGTGCCAGCAGACCCCCGGGACAGGGGTATAGCGGGGAGCTGTTTTTT.

This clone has more than one count but fewer than ten. V is TRBV6-5 and J is TRBJ1-6; D is possibly TRBD1 (5 bases). Trimming cost V 8 bases and J 5 bases, with 10 bases left between them. CDR1 is MNHEY and CDR2 is SVGAGI in the germline V gene. The CDR3 consists of 13 residues. For the CDR3, the DNA is TGTGCCAGCGCAGGGCTGCATAATTCACCCCTCCACTTT. Encoded protein: CASAGLHNSPLHF.

V usage is TRBV19 and J usage is TRBJ2-3; D remains ambiguous. The V end was cut by 9 bases, the J end by 1 base, with 14 bases between. CDR1 LNHDA and CDR2 SQIVND come from the germline V gene (reference sequence). This CDR3 region has 14 residues. For the CDR3, the DNA is TGTGCCAGCACCCGCGGCCCACGCACAGATACGCAGTATTTT. This gives the protein CASTRGPRTDTQYF.

The rearrangement uses TRBV5-5 and TRBJ1-5, with D perhaps TRBD1 (6 bases). This CDR3 region has 15 residues. From germline, CDR1 is SGHKS and CDR2 YYEKEE (reference sequence). Trimming stripped 0 bases from V and 7 bases from J, with 14 bases between. The CDR3 reads CASSLDYRVGQPQHF. In DNA, the CDR3 is TGTGCCAGCAGCTTGGATTACAGGGTCGGACAGCCCCAGCATTTT.

The chain employs TRBV2 and TRBJ2-2, with D possibly being TRBD2 (6 bases). Germline V gene lookup returns CDR1 SNHLY and CDR2 FYNNEI. The CDR3 loop spans 16 amino acids. The V end was cut by 5 bases, the J end by 2 bases, with 15 bases between. The CDR3 loop is CASSPEDGGNTGELFF. CDR3 DNA: TGTGCCAGCAGTCCTGAAGACGGGGGAAACACCGGGGAGCTGTTTTTT. Full variable domain (rest looked up from reference TRBV2 and TRBJ2-2): EPEVTQTPSHQVTQMGQEVILRCVPISNHLYFYWYRQILGQKVEFLVSFYNNEISEKSEIFDDQFSVERPDGSNFTLKIRSTKLEDSAMYFCASSPEDGGNTGELFFGEGSRLTVL.

V is TRBV7-9 and J is TRBJ2-4, with D perhaps matching TRBD1 (7 bases). The CDR3 is made up of 15 amino acids. Germline V gives CDR1 SEHNR, CDR2 FQNEAQ (reference sequence). Trimming took 2 bases from V and 9 from J, leaving 17 bases between them. The CDR3 is CASSLWRRGDAIQYF. DNA for the CDR3: TGTGCCAGCAGCTTATGGCGCAGGGGGGATGCCATTCAGTACTTC.

The sample holds a few counts of this clone. The chain links TRBV7-3 to TRBJ1-1; D is possibly TRBD1 (6 bases). V lost 4 bases and J 4 bases, leaving 10 bases between the germline ends. The CDR3 totals 13 residues. Looked up from germline, CDR1 is SGHTA and CDR2 is FQGTGA. The CDR3 here is CASSSTGPTEAFF. As DNA, the CDR3 is TGTGCCAGCAGCTCCACAGGGCCCACTGAAGCTTTCTTT.

This rearrangement joins TRBV28 to TRBJ1-2, with TRBD1 as a possible D gene (6 bases). This CDR3 has 13 residues. Germline-derived CDR1 and CDR2 are MDHEN and SYDVKM. V was trimmed by 3 bases and J by 5 bases, leaving 10 bases between them. CDR3 amino acids: CASSFRQAYGYTF. CDR3 DNA: TGTGCCAGCAGTTTTAGACAGGCTTATGGCTACACCTTC.

Only a few counts were recorded for this clone. Other nucleotide sequences in the sample specify the same CDR3. The CDR3 loop is CASRRAGGLDTQYF. CDR3 nucleotide sequence: TGTGCCAGCAGGAGAGCGGGGGGCCTAGATACGCAGTATTTT. The chain employs TRBV6-5 and TRBJ2-3; TRBD2 matches at 9 bases. CDR3 length: 14 residues. The germline V gene encodes CDR1 MNHEY and CDR2 SVGAGI. V shed 6 bases, J shed 5 bases, and the junction held 6 bases outside the gene matches.

The gene calls are TRBV4-1 and TRBJ2-4, with 8 bases aligning to TRBD2. The CDR3 has 17 residues. CDR1 is MGHRA and CDR2 is YSYEKL in the germline V gene. The V segment lost 4 bases and the J segment 5 bases; nucleotides outside the gene matches: 13. The CDR3 is CASSPGRLSGGENIQYF. The DNA for the CDR3 is TGCGCCAGCAGCCCCGGAAGGTTATCGGGGGGGGAAAACATTCAGTACTTC.

As DNA, the CDR3 is TGTGCCAGCAGTTGGACAGTTAGCACAGATACGCAGTATTTT. This encodes CASSWTVSTDTQYF. This chain uses TRBV5-6 with TRBJ2-3, with D perhaps matching TRBD1 (6 bases). This CDR3 is 14 amino acids long. CDR1 SGHDT and CDR2 YYEEEE come from the germline V gene. V lost 5 bases and J lost 0, with 10 bases in between.

The rearrangement uses TRBV7-6 and TRBJ1-1; possibly TRBD1 for D (6 bases). CDR3 length: 15 amino acids. The V gene lost 5 bases and the J gene lost 0 bases, with 13 bases spanning the gap. Germline lookup yields CDR1 SGHVS and CDR2 FNYEAQ. The CDR3 DNA reads TGTGCCAGCAGCCATCCCAGGGGCATGAACACTGAAGCTTTCTTT. The encoded protein is CASSHPRGMNTEAFF.

The rearrangement joins TRBV30 to TRBJ2-7; the D is unclear. Between the trimmed V and J ends, which lost 2 bases and 7 bases, there was a span of 9 bases. Germline assignment: CDR1 GTSNPN and CDR2 SVGIG (reference sequence). The CDR3 runs 11 residues. CDR3 sequence reads: CAWSRDWEQYF. CDR3 DNA: TGTGCCTGGAGTCGAGATTGGGAGCAGTACTTC.

The CDR3 here is CASSFPPTGSSTDTQYF. CDR3 DNA: TGCGCCAGCAGTTTCCCTCCTACGGGGTCTAGCACAGATACGCAGTATTTT. The chain carries TRBV10-2 and TRBJ2-3, with D maybe TRBD2 (5 bases). Germline V CDR1 and CDR2: WSHSY, SAAADI. This CDR3 region has 17 residues. The V end lost 5 bases, the J end lost 0 bases, and 18 bases lay between the germline ends.

This clone was recorded a few times. The chain links TRBV19 to TRBJ2-2, with D possibly matching TRBD2 (5 bases). Germline assignment: CDR1 LNHDA and CDR2 SQIVND (reference sequence). The ends were cut back, 4 bases at V and 0 bases at J, with 12 bases in the middle. CDR3 length: 16 residues. The CDR3 sequence: CASSTLRAANTGELFF. The CDR3, as DNA: TGTGCCAGTAGTACCTTGAGGGCAGCGAACACCGGGGAGCTGTTTTTT. The entire variable domain, with the rest obtained from reference TRBV19 and TRBJ2-2, is as follows: DGGITQSPKYLFRKEGQNVTLSCEQNLNHDAMYWYRQDPGQGLRLIYYSQIVNDFQKGDIAEGYSVSREKKESFPLTVTSAQKNPTAFYLCASSTLRAANTGELFFGEGSRLTVL.

This chain uses TRBV4-2 with TRBJ1-1; D perhaps matches TRBD1 (6 bases). The CDR3 length is 16 residues. The ends were cut back, 3 bases at V and 6 bases at J, with 20 bases in the middle. Germline CDR1 LGHNA, CDR2 YNFKEQ. CDR3 region: CASSQTKPGQQPEAFF. The CDR3 DNA is TGTGCCAGCAGCCAGACCAAACCCGGACAGCAACCTGAAGCTTTCTTT.

The chain carries TRBV11-2 and TRBJ2-2; 7 nucleotides match TRBD2. Germline CDR1 reads SGHAT; CDR2 reads FQNNGV. V dropped 5 bases and J dropped 4; count of bases not matched to a gene: 13. The CDR3 contains 17 residues. DNA of the CDR3: TGTGCCAGCAGCACCTACCAGTTTTCGGGGGGCACCGGGGAGCTGTTTTTT. It is translated as CASSTYQFSGGTGELFF.

The chain carries TRBV9 and TRBJ2-5, with D possibly matching TRBD1 (6 bases). The DNA end is more similar to TRBJ2-7, so the J call may be wrong. Germline-derived CDR1 and CDR2 are SGDLS and YYNGEE. The CDR3 length is 14 residues. CDR3 region: CASSVGDISYEQYF. The CDR3 region has the DNA TGTGCCAGCAGCGTAGGGGACATCTCCTACGAGCAGTACTTC.

CDR3 protein: CASSLAVGPGNYGYTF. As DNA, the CDR3 is TGTGCCAGCAGCTTAGCTGTCGGCCCGGGTAACTATGGCTACACCTTC. The chain couples TRBV7-6 to TRBJ1-2; D remains ambiguous. The germline V gene has CDR1 SGHVS and CDR2 FNYEAQ. This CDR3 spans 16 amino acids. V was clipped by 0 bases and J by 1 base, with 12 bases between them. The entire variable domain, with the rest obtained from reference TRBV7-6 and TRBJ1-2, is as follows: GAGVSQSPRYKVTKRGQDVALRCDPISGHVSLYWYRQALGQGPEFLTYFNYEAQQDKSGLPNDRFSAERPEGSISTLTIQRTEQRDSAMYRCASSLAVGPGNYGYTFGSGTRLTVV.

This clone appeared a single time. This chain links TRBV6-1 with TRBJ2-5; 9 bases are shared with TRBD1. V shed 5 bases and J 2 bases; nucleotides not matched to a gene: 6. The V gene's germline CDR1 is MNHNS and CDR2 SASEGT. The CDR3 spans 15 residues. DNA for the CDR3: TGTGCCAGCAGTCCCGACAGGGGGTATCAAGAGACCCAGTACTTC. As protein: CASSPDRGYQETQYF.

The chain joins TRBV20-1 to TRBJ1-2; the D is unclear. CDR1 DFQATT and CDR2 SNEGSKA come from the germline V gene (reference sequence). The CDR3 totals 11 residues. Trimming pared 5 bases from V and 7 bases from J, leaving 11 bases between. CDR3 sequence: CSASGVSGYTF. The DNA of the CDR3 is TGCAGTGCTTCAGGTGTGAGTGGCTACACCTTC.

The chain has TRBV12-2 and TRBJ1-5. TRBV12-2 is a pseudogene segment. The CDR3 is 15 residues long. The CDR3 DNA is TGTGCAAGTCGCCGACGGGGGAGGAGCAATCAGCCCCAGCATTTT. Its protein is CASRRRGRSNQPQHF.